These 30 T cell receptor beta chains share one sample of origin, sequenced in a study of blood T cell repertoires in COVID-19. Only in-frame clones appear in the TCRdb table, and some are missing; sequencing was by immunoSEQ multiplex PCR. This table holds around 75,000 clones, 85% to 90% found once. The sample was peripheral blood. The receptors stem from a human donor in a cohort sampled during active COVID-19.

CDR3 sequence reads: CASSQGGGEKLFF. The DNA for the CDR3 is TGCGCCAGCAGCCAGGGGGGCGGTGAAAAACTGTTTTTT. This chain connects TRBV5-1 to TRBJ1-4; 7 bases are shared with TRBD1. There are 13 residues in the CDR3. The germline gives CDR1 SGHRS, CDR2 YFSETQ. The junction had 4 bases not matched to a gene; V was cut back by 4 bases and J by 7 bases.

The chain has TRBV2 and TRBJ2-5; TRBD2 might be the D (5 bases). The CDR3 is 13 amino acids. Germline V CDR1 and CDR2: SNHLY, FYNNEI. The V and J ends lost 7 bases and 2 bases respectively, with 11 bases between them. CDR3: CASTATGQETQYF. CDR3 in DNA: TGTGCCAGCACCGCCACGGGGCAAGAGACCCAGTACTTC.

The genes are TRBV7-9 and TRBJ1-1; tentatively, D is TRBD1 (6 bases). This CDR3 has 15 residues. Germline V gene data show CDR1 as SEHNR and CDR2 as FQNEAQ (reference sequence). V lost 5 bases to trimming and J lost 0 bases, with 13 bases between them. The CDR3 region is CASSARQEMNTEAFF. In DNA, the CDR3 is TGTGCCAGCAGCGCAAGACAGGAAATGAACACTGAAGCTTTCTTT.

V usage is TRBV29-1 and J usage is TRBJ1-1, with D unclear. CDR1 SQVTM and CDR2 ANQGSEA come from the germline V gene. The V end lost 7 bases, the J end lost 5 bases, and 11 bases lay between the germline ends. This CDR3 comprises 11 residues. CDR3 sequence (DNA): TGCAGCGCCCTTTTTTATACTGAAGCTTTCTTT. Residues: CSALFYTEAFF.

The gene calls are TRBV2 and TRBJ2-3, with 10 bases aligning to TRBD2. CDR3 length: 14 residues. V trimming: 7 bases; J trimming: 4 bases; junction bases outside the gene matches: 5. Germline loops: CDR1 SNHLY, CDR2 FYNNEI. The CDR3 loop is CASTLAGEADTQYF. The DNA for the CDR3 is TGTGCCAGCACCCTAGCGGGAGAGGCAGATACGCAGTATTTT.

This sequence joins TRBV28 and TRBJ2-5; 16 nucleotides align to TRBD2. Germline V gene data show CDR1 as MDHEN and CDR2 as SYDVKM. There are 19 residues in the CDR3. V shed 5 bases, J shed 5 bases, and the junction held 14 bases outside the gene matches. As DNA, the CDR3 is TGTGCCAGCAGTGGGGTCGGGACTAGCGGGAGGGGTCTAAGTGAGACCCAGTACTTC. Translating it yields CASSGVGTSGRGLSETQYF.

CDR3 sequence reads: CAWSPVAGGGQFF. In nucleotides, the CDR3 is TGTGCCTGGAGTCCCGTAGCGGGGGGTGGCCAGTTCTTC. V is TRBV30 and J is TRBJ2-1; 10 nucleotides line up with TRBD2. The junction had 8 bases not matched to a gene; V was cut back by 2 bases and J by 13 bases. The V gene's germline CDR1 is GTSNPN and CDR2 SVGIG (reference sequence). The CDR3 spans 13 residues. Variable domain in full (rest from reference TRBV30 and TRBJ2-1): SQTIHQWPATLVQPVGSPLSLECTVEGTSNPNLYWYRQAAGRGLQLLFYSVGIGQISSEVPQNLSASRPQDRQFILSSKKLLLSDSGFYLCAWSPVAGGGQFFGPGTRLTVL.

The V call is TRBV5-4, the J call TRBJ2-5, with TRBD1 matching over 7 bases. The V and J ends lost 2 bases and 3 bases, in that order; junction bases with no gene match: 4. Germline CDR1 and CDR2: SGHNT and YYREEE (reference sequence). The CDR3 sequence is 14 residues long. Written as DNA, the CDR3 is TGTGCCAGCAGCTTACAGACAGGGAAAGAGACCCAGTACTTC. Translating gives CASSLQTGKETQYF.

This clone was seen only a few times. The chain couples TRBV7-9 to TRBJ2-1; perhaps TRBD2 as D (5 bases). CDR3 length: 12 residues. The V end was cut by 5 bases, the J end by 7 bases, with 9 bases between. Germline CDR1 is SEHNR and CDR2 is FQNEAQ (reference sequence). The CDR3 nucleotides are TGTGCCAGCAGCCCGGGGTCAAATGAGCAGTTCTTC. It specifies CASSPGSNEQFF.

V and J are TRBV4-1 and TRBJ2-1; weak D call: TRBD2 (6 bases). CDR1 and CDR2 (germline): MGHRA, YSYEKL. The CDR3 is 17 amino acids. V lost 4 bases, J lost 3 bases, and 19 bases lay in between. Here the CDR3 DNA reads TGCGCCAGCAGCCCCATTGGTGGGAGGTCTGGCTACAATGAGCAGTTCTTC. This codes for CASSPIGGRSGYNEQFF.

V and J are TRBV28 and TRBJ1-4; D is unresolved. Germline CDR1 and CDR2: MDHEN and SYDVKM. The CDR3 contains 12 residues. V lost 7 bases and J 10 bases, leaving 13 bases between the germline ends. CDR3 loop: CASIDRRRKLFF. CDR3 DNA sequence: TGTGCCAGCATCGACCGGAGACGAAAACTGTTTTTT.

J is TRBJ1-1 and V is TRBV12-1. TRBV12-1 is a pseudogene segment. The CDR3 length is 14 residues. The CDR3 DNA sequence: TGTGCCAGCAGCCCGGAGGCGGGGGACACTGAAGCTTTCTTT. This codes for CASSPEAGDTEAFF.

The chain links TRBV5-1 to TRBJ2-1; the match to TRBD2 covers 11 bases. Germline-derived CDR1 and CDR2 are SGHRS and YFSETQ. Unmatched junction bases numbered 4, after V lost 4 bases and J lost 4 bases. The CDR3 extends over 15 amino acids. The CDR3 nucleotides read TGCGCCAGCAGCCCGACTAGCGGGGCTTACAATGAGCAGTTCTTC. This codes for CASSPTSGAYNEQFF.

This clone was detected only once. V usage is TRBV2 and J usage is TRBJ2-3; the D gene is possibly TRBD1 (6 bases). The CDR3 is made up of 14 amino acids. CDR1 and CDR2 (germline): SNHLY, FYNNEI. With 8 bases removed from V and 0 bases from J, the gap between germline ends came to 12 bases. Written as DNA, the CDR3 is TGTGCCAGCTTTCGGACAGCCAGCACAGATACGCAGTATTTT. It encodes CASFRTASTDTQYF.

This clone was seen a handful of times. The CDR3 nucleotides are TGTGCCAGCAGTGATGTAGGGACTGAGAACACCGGGGAGCTGTTTTTT. Its protein product is CASSDVGTENTGELFF. The V and J genes are TRBV6-1 and TRBJ2-2, with D possibly matching TRBD2 (6 bases). The V end was cut by 3 bases, the J end by 1 base, with 12 bases between. In germline, CDR1 is MNHNS, CDR2 SASEGT. This CDR3 has 16 amino acids.

This chain joins TRBV6-1 and TRBJ1-3, with D uncertain. V was clipped by 2 bases and J by 0 bases, with 11 bases between them. CDR1 and CDR2 (germline): MNHNS, SASEGT. CDR3 length equals 16 residues. CDR3 sequence (DNA): TGTGCCAGCAGTGAATTAGCGGCGGACTCTGGAAACACCATATATTTT. This encodes CASSELAADSGNTIYF.

The V gene is TRBV9, the J gene TRBJ1-2; 7 bases line up with TRBD1. This CDR3 spans 16 amino acids. Trimming at V came to 0 bases and at J to 4 bases, leaving 9 bases not matched to a gene. Germline V gene data show CDR1 as SGDLS and CDR2 as YYNGEE. CDR3 in DNA: TGTGCCAGCAGCGTAGAGGGACGGACAGGCTCCTATGGCTACACCTTC. Protein sequence: CASSVEGRTGSYGYTF.

This rearrangement joins TRBV7-7 to TRBJ2-3; D may be TRBD2 (6 bases). CDR3 length: 16 amino acids. The germline V gene encodes CDR1 SSHAT and CDR2 FNYEAQ (reference sequence). The V gene lost 5 bases and the J gene lost 2 bases, with 17 bases spanning the gap. CDR3 sequence reads: CASSARLDFSTDTQYF. Written as DNA, the CDR3 is TGTGCCAGCAGCGCCCGACTAGATTTCTCCACAGATACGCAGTATTTT.

This chain connects TRBV6-5 to TRBJ1-2, with a weak D call TRBD1 (6 bases). Per germline, CDR1 MNHEY and CDR2 SVGAGI. The CDR3 covers 12 residues. The V gene lost 9 bases and the J gene lost 1 base, with 9 bases spanning the gap. The CDR3 spells CASEQGNYGYTF. The DNA of the CDR3 is TGTGCCAGTGAACAGGGTAACTATGGCTACACCTTC.

The sample holds one count of this clone. This chain uses TRBV28 with TRBJ1-2; 9 bases agree with TRBD1. The CDR3 totals 16 residues. The J segment lost 7 bases and the V segment lost 3 bases, leaving 12 bases of the junction unmatched. The germline gives CDR1 MDHEN, CDR2 SYDVKM. The CDR3 nucleotides are TGTGCCAGCAGTTTCGGGGGGGGACAGGGAATTGTTGGCTACACCTTC. It yields the protein CASSFGGGQGIVGYTF.

The CDR3: CASGRERNTIYF. DNA of the CDR3: TGTGCCAGCGGCAGGGAAAGAAACACCATATATTTT. The chain employs TRBV3-1 (or the pseudogene TRBV3-2) and TRBJ1-3, with a weak D call TRBD1 (5 bases). This CDR3 spans 12 amino acids. Germline CDR1 LGHDT, CDR2 YNNKEL (reference sequence). Trimming pared 8 bases from V and 5 bases from J, leaving 10 bases between.

The chain joins TRBV24-1 to TRBJ2-2, with D tentatively TRBD1 (6 bases). The V gene's germline CDR1 is KGHDR and CDR2 SFDVKD. This CDR3 is built from 15 residues. Trimming pared 3 bases from V and 6 bases from J, leaving 13 bases between. CDR3 nucleotide sequence: TGTGCCACCAGTGATGGTTACAGGGAAGCCGGGGAGCTGTTTTTT. Translated, it gives CATSDGYREAGELFF.

This clone appeared a few times. The chain recombines TRBV28 with TRBJ2-5; TRBD1 matches 7 bases. Per germline, CDR1 MDHEN and CDR2 SYDVKM. The V and J ends lost 5 bases and 7 bases, in that order; junction bases with no gene match: 7. CDR3 length: 13 residues. The CDR3 region has the DNA TGTGCCAGCAGTGCGACAGGGTCAGGGACCCAGTACTTC. It encodes CASSATGSGTQYF.

This clone showed up just once. This chain's CDR3 is CASRASGSHEQFF. The CDR3 coding sequence is TGTGCCAGCCGGGCTAGCGGGAGTCATGAGCAGTTCTTC. V gene TRBV12-3 or TRBV12-4 combines with J gene TRBJ2-1, with 10 positions matching TRBD2. After removal of 8 bases from V and 8 bases from J, the junction contained 6 bases not matched to a gene. The CDR3 contains 13 residues.

CDR3 DNA sequence: TGCGCCAGCAGCTTGGACAGGGGGGACGATGAAAAACTGTTTTTT. It encodes CASSLDRGDDEKLFF. The chain links TRBV5-1 to TRBJ1-4; 8 bases agree with TRBD1. The CDR3 loop spans 15 amino acids. CDR1 and CDR2 (germline): SGHRS, YFSETQ. J was trimmed by 6 bases and V by 0 bases; bases with no gene match: 4.

The rearrangement uses TRBV10-2 and TRBJ1-5, with TRBD1 as a possible D gene (5 bases). V shed 5 bases and J shed 1 base, with 9 bases lying between them. This CDR3 spans 14 amino acids. In germline, CDR1 is WSHSY, CDR2 SAAADI. CDR3 nucleotide sequence: TGCGCCAGCAGTTGGGGGGGGAGCAATCAGCCCCAGCATTTT. Protein sequence: CASSWGGSNQPQHF.

This clone was found once. The chain recombines TRBV25-1 with TRBJ2-1; 9 positions agree with TRBD1. Germline assignment: CDR1 MGHDK and CDR2 SYGVNS. CDR3 length: 12 amino acids. V was clipped by 10 bases and J by 6 bases; unmatched bases: 4. The CDR3 region has the DNA TGTGCCACAAGGGACAGGGTCAATGAGCAGTTCTTC. Translated, it gives CATRDRVNEQFF.

The chain combines TRBV4-2 with TRBJ2-1; 12 bases are shared with TRBD1. Germline assignment: CDR1 LGHNA and CDR2 YNFKEQ. There are 15 residues in the CDR3. V was pared by 5 bases and J by 8 bases, with 7 bases of the junction left unmatched. The CDR3 DNA follows: TGTGCCAGCAGCAAGGCCGGGACAGGGGGCGATGAGCAGTTCTTC. Residues: CASSKAGTGGDEQFF.

This chain connects TRBV10-1 to TRBJ2-7; D remains ambiguous. From germline, CDR1 is WNHNN and CDR2 SYGVQD (reference sequence). The CDR3 is 20 amino acids. The V end was cut by 3 bases, the J end by 0 bases, with 27 bases between. The CDR3 nucleotides read TGCGCCAGCAGTGAAGATTTAAAGTTGTCGAGCGATGACGTCTCCTACGAGCAGTACTTC. Protein sequence: CASSEDLKLSSDDVSYEQYF.

Turning to this clone: One junction end does not reproduce the germline sequence, and a read error may be involved. The sample holds other DNA sequences that translate to the same CDR3. The chain has TRBV6-2 or TRBV6-3 and TRBJ1-5; D gene ambiguous. Germline CDR1 is MNHEY and CDR2 is SVGEGT. This CDR3 has 16 amino acids. The CDR3 sequence is CASSYEEGRSNQPQHF. CDR3 bases: TGTGCCAGCAGTTACGAGGAAGGCCGGAGCAATCAGCCTCAGCATTTT.